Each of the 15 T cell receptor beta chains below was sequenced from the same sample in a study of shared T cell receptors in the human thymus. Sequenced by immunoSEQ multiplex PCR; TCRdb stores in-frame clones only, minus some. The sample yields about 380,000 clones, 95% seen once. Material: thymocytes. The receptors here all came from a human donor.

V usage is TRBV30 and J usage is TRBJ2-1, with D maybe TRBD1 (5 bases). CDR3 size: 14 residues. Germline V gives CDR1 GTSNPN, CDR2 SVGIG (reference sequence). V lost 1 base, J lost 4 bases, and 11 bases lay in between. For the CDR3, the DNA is TGTGCCTGGAGTGCAGGGAACCCGTACAATGAGCAGTTCTTC. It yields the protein CAWSAGNPYNEQFF. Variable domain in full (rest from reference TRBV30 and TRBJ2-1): SQTIHQWPATLVQPVGSPLSLECTVEGTSNPNLYWYRQAAGRGLQLLFYSVGIGQISSEVPQNLSASRPQDRQFILSSKKLLLSDSGFYLCAWSAGNPYNEQFFGPGTRLTVL.

The CDR3: CASSSGQGISETQYF. The CDR3 DNA reads TGTGCCAGCAGCTCTGGACAGGGAATCTCAGAGACCCAGTACTTC. V is TRBV7-9 and J is TRBJ2-5; TRBD1 agrees at 8 bases. CDR3 length: 15 amino acids. CDR1 is SEHNR and CDR2 is FQNEAQ in the germline V gene (reference sequence). The ends lost 4 bases at V and 4 bases at J; junction bases unmatched: 8.

CDR3 sequence: CASSSPPGVKDEKLFF. CDR3 coding DNA: TGTGCCAGCAGCTCCCCACCCGGGGTGAAGGATGAAAAACTGTTTTTT. The chain has TRBV7-9 and TRBJ1-4; D remains ambiguous. Germline CDR1 and CDR2: SEHNR and FQNEAQ (reference sequence). V was clipped by 4 bases and J by 6 bases, with 18 bases between them. The CDR3 contains 16 residues.

The CDR3 region is CASSHYTASSYGYTF. In DNA, the CDR3 is TGTGCCAGCAGCCATTACACCGCTTCCTCTTATGGCTACACCTTC. The chain joins TRBV7-9 to TRBJ1-2, with no clear D. The germline CDR1 and CDR2 sequences are SEHNR and FQNEAQ (reference sequence). Deletions cut 5 bases from V and 5 bases from J, with 18 bases between. The CDR3 has 15 residues.

Here the CDR3 DNA reads TGTGCCAGCAGTTTCCGGGAGGGCCCCTACGAGCAGTACTTC. Translated, it gives CASSFREGPYEQYF. V usage is TRBV27 and J usage is TRBJ2-7; 8 nucleotides agree with TRBD2. J lost 2 bases, V lost 3 bases, and 3 bases had no gene match. CDR1 is MNHEY, CDR2 SMNVEV, per germline (reference sequence). The CDR3 spans 14 residues.

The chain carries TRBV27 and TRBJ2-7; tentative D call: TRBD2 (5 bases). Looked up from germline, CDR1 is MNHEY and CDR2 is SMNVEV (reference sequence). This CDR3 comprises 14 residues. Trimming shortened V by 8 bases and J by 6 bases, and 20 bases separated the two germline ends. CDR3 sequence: CASSPPGRRAEQYF. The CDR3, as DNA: TGTGCCAGCTCCCCCCCCGGACGGCGGGCCGAGCAGTACTTC.

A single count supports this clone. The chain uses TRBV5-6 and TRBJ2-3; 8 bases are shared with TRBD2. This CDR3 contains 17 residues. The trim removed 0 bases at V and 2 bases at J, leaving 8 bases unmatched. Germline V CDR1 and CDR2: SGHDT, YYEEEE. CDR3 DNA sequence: TGTGCCAGCAGCTTGGAGGGTTTGCGGGGGGACACAGATACGCAGTATTTT. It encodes CASSLEGLRGDTDTQYF.

Here the CDR3 DNA reads TGTGCCAGCACTAGAAAAGAGACCCAGTACTTC. This sequence encodes CASTRKETQYF. The J gene is TRBJ2-5, the V gene TRBV28; D ambiguous. The CDR3 loop spans 11 amino acids. Between the trimmed V and J ends, which lost 7 bases and 3 bases, there was a span of 6 bases. Per the germline V gene, CDR1 is MDHEN and CDR2 is SYDVKM.

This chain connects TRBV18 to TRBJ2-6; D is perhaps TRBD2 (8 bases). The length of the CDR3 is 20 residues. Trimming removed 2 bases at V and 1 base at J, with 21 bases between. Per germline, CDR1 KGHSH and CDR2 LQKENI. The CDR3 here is CASSPDRGGQRLSGANVLTF. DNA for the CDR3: TGTGCCAGCTCACCAGACCGGGGGGGACAGAGGCTATCTGGGGCCAACGTCCTGACTTTC.

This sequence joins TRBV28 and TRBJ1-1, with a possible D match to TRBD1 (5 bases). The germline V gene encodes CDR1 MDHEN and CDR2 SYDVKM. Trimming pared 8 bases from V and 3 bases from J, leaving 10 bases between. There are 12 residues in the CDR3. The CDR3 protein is CASCEGYTEAFF. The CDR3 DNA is TGTGCCAGCTGCGAGGGGTACACTGAAGCTTTCTTT.

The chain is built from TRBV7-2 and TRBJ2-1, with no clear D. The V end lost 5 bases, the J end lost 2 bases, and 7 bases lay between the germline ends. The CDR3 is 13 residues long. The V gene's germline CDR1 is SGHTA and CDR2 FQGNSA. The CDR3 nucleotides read TGTGCCAGCAGCCAAGCACCCTACAATGAGCAGTTCTTC. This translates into CASSQAPYNEQFF.

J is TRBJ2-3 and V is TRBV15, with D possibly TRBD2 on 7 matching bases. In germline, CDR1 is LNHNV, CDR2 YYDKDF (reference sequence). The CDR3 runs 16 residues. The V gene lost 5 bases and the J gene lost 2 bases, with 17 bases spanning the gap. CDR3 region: CATSEGEAGTTDTQYF. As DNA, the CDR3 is TGTGCCACCAGCGAGGGGGAAGCGGGGACCACAGATACGCAGTATTTT.

In nucleotides, the CDR3 is TGTGCCAGCAGCTGGGGACTAGCGGGAGGCGACGAGCAGTACTTC. Encoded protein: CASSWGLAGGDEQYF. This sequence joins TRBV7-2 and TRBJ2-7; 15 nucleotides agree with TRBD2. Trimming cost V 4 bases and J 5 bases; bases outside gene matches: 3. CDR3 size: 15 residues. Germline assignment: CDR1 SGHTA and CDR2 FQGNSA.

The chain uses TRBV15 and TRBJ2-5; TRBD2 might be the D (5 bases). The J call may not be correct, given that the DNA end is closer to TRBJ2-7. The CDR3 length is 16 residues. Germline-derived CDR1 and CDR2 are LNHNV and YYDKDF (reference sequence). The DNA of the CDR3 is TGTGCCACCAGCATTGAGACACGGCGGGCTGCCTACGAGCAGTACTTC. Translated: CATSIETRRAAYEQYF.

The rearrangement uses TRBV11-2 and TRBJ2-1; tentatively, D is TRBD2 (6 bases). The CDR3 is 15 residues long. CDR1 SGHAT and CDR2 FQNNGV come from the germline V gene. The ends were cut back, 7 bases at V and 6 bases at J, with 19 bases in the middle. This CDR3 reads CASTPGGERRNEQFF. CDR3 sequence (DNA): TGTGCCAGCACCCCCGGCGGGGAGCGCCGCAATGAGCAGTTCTTC.